Presented here are 7 T cell receptor beta chains from one specimen sequenced in a study of neoadjuvant anti-PD-1 for oral cavity cancer. Only in-frame clones appear in the TCRdb table, and some are missing; sequencing was by immunoSEQ multiplex PCR. Of 70,000 to 95,000 clones in the sample, approximately 80% were seen once. This specimen consisted of PBMCs, obtained before nivolumab (anti-PD-1) treatment. Every receptor here comes from a person aged 40 to 85 with oral cavity squamous cell carcinoma.

This clone was recorded a few times. The chain couples TRBV6-1 to TRBJ2-7, with TRBD1 identical over 10 bases. The CDR3 covers 18 residues. Trimming at V came to 2 bases and at J to 4 bases, leaving 14 bases not matched to a gene. The germline CDR1 and CDR2 sequences are MNHNS and SASEGT. The CDR3 coding sequence is TGTGCCAGCAGTGAAATAGTTGGCCCGACAGGGGGCAAGTACGAGCAGTACTTC. This codes for CASSEIVGPTGGKYEQYF.

The CDR3 loop reads CASSQQGNTEAFF. The CDR3 DNA sequence: TGTGCCAGCAGTCAACAGGGGAACACTGAAGCTTTCTTT. The chain uses TRBV27 and TRBJ1-1; D might be TRBD1 (6 bases). V lost 5 bases and J 1 base, leaving 8 bases between the germline ends. CDR3 length: 13 amino acids. Germline CDR1 is MNHEY and CDR2 is SMNVEV (reference sequence).

V usage is TRBV27 and J usage is TRBJ2-6; tentatively, D is TRBD1 or TRBD2 (6 bases each). This CDR3 is 14 amino acids long. Trimming shortened V by 9 bases and J by 2 bases, and 11 bases separated the two germline ends. Per germline, CDR1 MNHEY and CDR2 SMNVEV (reference sequence). The CDR3 DNA follows: TGTGCCAGTTCTAGGGGGGCTGGGGCCAACGTCCTGACTTTC. Its translation: CASSRGAGANVLTF.

V usage is TRBV5-1 and J usage is TRBJ2-1; D not resolved. V was trimmed by 4 bases and J by 5 bases, leaving 13 bases between them. Germline V gene data show CDR1 as SGHRS and CDR2 as YFSETQ. The CDR3 has 14 residues. In nucleotides, the CDR3 is TGCGCCAGCAGCGTGACCCCAGGCCACAATGAGCAGTTCTTC. Translated, it gives CASSVTPGHNEQFF.

In its sample, this clone was seen a few times. The chain couples TRBV5-1 to TRBJ2-7; possibly TRBD2 for D (5 bases). Trimming removed 4 bases at V and 2 bases at J, with 13 bases between. The CDR3 runs 14 residues. CDR1 and CDR2 from the germline V gene are SGHRS and YFSETQ. CDR3 coding DNA: TGCGCCAGCAGCCTGGCTGGGAGCCCCTACGAGCAGTACTTC. Translating gives CASSLAGSPYEQYF.

The chain couples TRBV27 to TRBJ2-2, with 9 bases matching TRBD2. Germline values: CDR1 MNHEY, CDR2 SMNVEV (reference sequence). The CDR3 extends over 17 amino acids. With 3 bases clipped from V and 4 bases from J, the junction kept 9 bases outside the gene matches. The CDR3 nucleotides are TGTGCCAGCAGTTTGTGGGGAGTAGCGGGAGCCACCGGGGAGCTGTTTTTT. Translated: CASSLWGVAGATGELFF.

This clone appeared once. The chain links TRBV9 to TRBJ2-1; D is unclear. Germline lookup yields CDR1 SGDLS and CDR2 YYNGEE. This CDR3 spans 13 amino acids. Trimming stripped 0 bases from V and 6 bases from J, with 7 bases between. The CDR3 loop reads CASSVGVVNEQFF. The CDR3 coding sequence is TGTGCCAGCAGCGTAGGCGTCGTCAATGAGCAGTTCTTC. The variable domain in full, completed from reference TRBV9 and TRBJ2-1, reads DSGVTQTPKHLITATGQRVTLRCSPRSGDLSVYWYQQSLDQGLQFLIQYYNGEERAKGNILERFSAQQFPDLHSELNLSSLELGDSALYFCASSVGVVNEQFFGPGTRLTVL.